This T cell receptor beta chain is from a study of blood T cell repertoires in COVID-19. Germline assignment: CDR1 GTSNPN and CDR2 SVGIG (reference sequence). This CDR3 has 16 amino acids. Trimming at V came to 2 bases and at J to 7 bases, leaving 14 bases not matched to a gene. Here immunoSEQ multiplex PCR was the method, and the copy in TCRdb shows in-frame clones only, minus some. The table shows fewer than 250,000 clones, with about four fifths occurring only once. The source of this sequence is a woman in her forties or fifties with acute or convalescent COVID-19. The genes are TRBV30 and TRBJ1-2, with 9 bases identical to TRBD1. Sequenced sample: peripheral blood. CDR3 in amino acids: CAWSPYTGGGGSGYTF. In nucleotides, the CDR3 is TGTGCCTGGAGTCCTTATACAGGGGGCGGTGGTAGTGGCTACACCTTC.